This T cell receptor beta chain came from a study of T cell responses to AZD1222 COVID-19 vaccine. Findings and limits, study-wide: As reported, nearly half of all spike-specific TCRs target variant regions that are unmutated.

There are 18 residues in the CDR3. The V and J ends lost 5 bases and 0 bases respectively, with 20 bases between them. From germline, CDR1 is ENHRY and CDR2 SYGVKD. In regard to this clone: Its antigen is not identified.

Measured with immunoSEQ multiplex PCR; TCRdb has only the in-frame clones, and not every one. The sample records around 94,000 clones, about 89% being singletons. The clonotype was recovered from an adult in good health. This chain connects TRBV10-3 to TRBJ1-3; a weak D match, TRBD1 (5 bases). Source: peripheral blood, taken on day 0 of AZD1222 vaccination. The CDR3 DNA sequence: TGTGCCATCAGTAGCACCCCACTGATGGGGCTCTCTGGAAACACCATATATTTT. It codes for CAISSTPLMGLSGNTIYF.